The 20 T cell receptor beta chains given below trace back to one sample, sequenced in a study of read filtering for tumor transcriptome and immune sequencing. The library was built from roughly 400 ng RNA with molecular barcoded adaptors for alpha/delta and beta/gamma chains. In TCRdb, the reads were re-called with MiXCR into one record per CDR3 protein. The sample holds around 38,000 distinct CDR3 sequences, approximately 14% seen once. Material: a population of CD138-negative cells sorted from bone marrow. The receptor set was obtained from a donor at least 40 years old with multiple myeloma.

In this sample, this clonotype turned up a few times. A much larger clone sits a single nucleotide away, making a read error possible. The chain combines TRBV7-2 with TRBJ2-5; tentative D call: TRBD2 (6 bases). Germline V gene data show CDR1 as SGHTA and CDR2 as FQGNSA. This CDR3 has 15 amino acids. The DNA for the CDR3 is TGTGCCGGCAGCTACGTCTATGGGGGGAGCGGGACCCAGTACTTC. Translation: CAGSYVYGGSGTQYF.

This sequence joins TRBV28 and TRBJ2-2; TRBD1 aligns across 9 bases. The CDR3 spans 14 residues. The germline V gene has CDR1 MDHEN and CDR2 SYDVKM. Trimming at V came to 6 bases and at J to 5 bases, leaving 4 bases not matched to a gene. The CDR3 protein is CASRDRGITGELFF. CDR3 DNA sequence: TGTGCCAGCAGGGACAGGGGTATAACCGGGGAGCTGTTTTTT. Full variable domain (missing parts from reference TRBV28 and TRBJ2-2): DVKVTQSSRYLVKRTGEKVFLECVQDMDHENMFWYRQDPGLGLRLIYFSYDVKMKEKGDIPEGYSVSREKKERFSLILESASTNQTSMYLCASRDRGITGELFFGEGSRLTVL.

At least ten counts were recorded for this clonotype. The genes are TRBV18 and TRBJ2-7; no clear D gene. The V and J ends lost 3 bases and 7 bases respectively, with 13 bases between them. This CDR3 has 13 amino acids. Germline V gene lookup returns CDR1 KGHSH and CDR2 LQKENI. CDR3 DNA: TGTGCCAGCTCACCTTCCCGCTCAGCAGAGCAGTACTTC. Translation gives CASSPSRSAEQYF.

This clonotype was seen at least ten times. The CDR3 region is CSASKSGQETQYF. The CDR3 DNA reads as TGCAGTGCTTCTAAGAGCGGCCAAGAGACCCAGTACTTC. This chain joins TRBV20-1 and TRBJ2-5; tentative D call: TRBD2 (5 bases). The CDR3 runs to 13 residues. Per germline, CDR1 DFQATT and CDR2 SNEGSKA (reference sequence). V was clipped by 5 bases and J by 1 base, with 11 bases between them.

CDR3 residues: CSPYRVGELFF. The CDR3 DNA sequence: TGCAGTCCCTACAGGGTCGGGGAGCTGTTTTTT. The chain joins TRBV20-1 to TRBJ2-2; TRBD1 is a possible D gene (6 bases). V was trimmed by 8 bases and J by 7 bases, leaving 11 bases between them. Germline values: CDR1 DFQATT, CDR2 SNEGSKA (reference sequence). The CDR3 loop spans 11 amino acids.

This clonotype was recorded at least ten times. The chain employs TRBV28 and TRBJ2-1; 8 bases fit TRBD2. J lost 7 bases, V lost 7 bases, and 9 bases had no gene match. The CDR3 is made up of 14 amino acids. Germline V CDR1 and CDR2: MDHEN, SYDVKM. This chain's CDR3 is CASIRDGGVNEQFF. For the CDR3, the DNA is TGTGCCAGCATCCGGGACGGGGGGGTAAATGAGCAGTTCTTC.

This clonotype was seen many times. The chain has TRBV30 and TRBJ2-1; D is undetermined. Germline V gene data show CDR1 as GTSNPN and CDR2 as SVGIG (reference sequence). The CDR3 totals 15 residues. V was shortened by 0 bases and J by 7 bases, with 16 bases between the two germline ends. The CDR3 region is CAWSVQYIRHNEQFF. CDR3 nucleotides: TGTGCCTGGAGTGTACAATACATTAGGCATAATGAGCAGTTCTTC.

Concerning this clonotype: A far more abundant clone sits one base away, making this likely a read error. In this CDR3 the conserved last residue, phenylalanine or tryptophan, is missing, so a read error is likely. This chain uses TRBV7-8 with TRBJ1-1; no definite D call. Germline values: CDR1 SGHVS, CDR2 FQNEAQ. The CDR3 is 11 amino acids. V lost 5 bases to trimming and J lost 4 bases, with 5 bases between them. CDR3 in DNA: TGTGCCAGCAGCGCCGTCACTGAAGCTTTCCTT. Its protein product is CASSAVTEAFL.

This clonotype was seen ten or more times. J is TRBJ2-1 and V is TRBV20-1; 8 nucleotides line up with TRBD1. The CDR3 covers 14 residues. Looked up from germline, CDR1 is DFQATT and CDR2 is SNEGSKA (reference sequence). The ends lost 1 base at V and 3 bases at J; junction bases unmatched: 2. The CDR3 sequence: CSARGQGFYNEQFF. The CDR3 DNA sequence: TGCAGTGCTAGAGGACAGGGGTTCTACAATGAGCAGTTCTTC.

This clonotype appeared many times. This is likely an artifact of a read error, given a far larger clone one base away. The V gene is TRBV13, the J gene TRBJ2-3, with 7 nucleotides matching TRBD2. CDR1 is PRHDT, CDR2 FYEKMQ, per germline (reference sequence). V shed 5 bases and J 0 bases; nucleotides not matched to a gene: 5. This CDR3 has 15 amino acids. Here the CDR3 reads CASSPGTTSTDTQYF. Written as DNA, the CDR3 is TGTGCCAGCAGCCCCGGGACTACTAGCACAGATACGCAGTATTTT.

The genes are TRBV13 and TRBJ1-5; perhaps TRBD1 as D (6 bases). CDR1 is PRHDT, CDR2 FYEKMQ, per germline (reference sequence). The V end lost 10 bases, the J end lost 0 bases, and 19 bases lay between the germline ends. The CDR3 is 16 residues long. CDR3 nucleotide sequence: TGTGCCAACCAGAGGAGGACAGCTTATAGCAATCAGCCCCAGCATTTT. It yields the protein CANQRRTAYSNQPQHF.

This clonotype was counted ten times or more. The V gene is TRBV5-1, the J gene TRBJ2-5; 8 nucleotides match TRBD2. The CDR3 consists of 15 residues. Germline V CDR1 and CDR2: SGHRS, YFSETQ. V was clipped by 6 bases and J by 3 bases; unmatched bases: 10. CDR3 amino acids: CASTQGGSGKETQYF. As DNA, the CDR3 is TGCGCCAGCACCCAAGGCGGTAGCGGGAAAGAGACCCAGTACTTC.

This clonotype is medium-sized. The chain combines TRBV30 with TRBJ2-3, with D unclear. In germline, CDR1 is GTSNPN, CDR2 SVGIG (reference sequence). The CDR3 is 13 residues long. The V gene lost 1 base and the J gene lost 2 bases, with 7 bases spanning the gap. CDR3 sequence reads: CAWSAAYTDTQYF. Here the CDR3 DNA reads TGTGCCTGGAGTGCTGCTTACACAGATACGCAGTATTTT. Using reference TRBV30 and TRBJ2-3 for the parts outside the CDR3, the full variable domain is SQTIHQWPATLVQPVGSPLSLECTVEGTSNPNLYWYRQAAGRGLQLLFYSVGIGQISSEVPQNLSASRPQDRQFILSSKKLLLSDSGFYLCAWSAAYTDTQYFGPGTRLTVL.

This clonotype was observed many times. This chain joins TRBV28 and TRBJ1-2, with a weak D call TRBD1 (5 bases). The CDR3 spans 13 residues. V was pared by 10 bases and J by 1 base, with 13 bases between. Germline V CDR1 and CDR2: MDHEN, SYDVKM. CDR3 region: CAIDDSSNYGYTF. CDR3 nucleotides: TGTGCCATCGATGACAGTAGTAACTATGGCTACACCTTC.

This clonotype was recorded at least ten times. The CDR3 is CSARGKLRSYNEQFF. CDR3 bases: TGCAGTGCTAGAGGAAAACTCCGCTCCTACAATGAGCAGTTCTTC. The chain employs TRBV20-1 and TRBJ2-1; D ambiguous. With 1 base removed from V and 0 bases from J, the gap between germline ends came to 10 bases. The CDR3 sequence is 15 residues long. The V gene's germline CDR1 is DFQATT and CDR2 SNEGSKA (reference sequence).

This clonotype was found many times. This chain's CDR3 is CSARTGGPGNTIYF. In DNA, the CDR3 is TGCAGCGCCCGGACCGGGGGTCCTGGAAACACCATATATTTT. V is TRBV29-1 and J is TRBJ1-3; perhaps TRBD1 as D (5 bases). This CDR3 has 14 residues. Per the germline V gene, CDR1 is SQVTM and CDR2 is ANQGSEA. Trimming pared 7 bases from V and 2 bases from J, leaving 15 bases between.

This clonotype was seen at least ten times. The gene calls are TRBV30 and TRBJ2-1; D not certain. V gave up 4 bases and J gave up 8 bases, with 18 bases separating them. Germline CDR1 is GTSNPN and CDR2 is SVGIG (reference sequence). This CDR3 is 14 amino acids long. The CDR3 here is CAWKFQDATHEQFF. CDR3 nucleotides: TGTGCCTGGAAGTTCCAGGACGCGACACATGAGCAGTTCTTC.

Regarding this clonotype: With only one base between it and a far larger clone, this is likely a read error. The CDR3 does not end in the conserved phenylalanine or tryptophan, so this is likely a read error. The CDR3 loop reads CASSLATGRQDNEQFL. In nucleotides, the CDR3 is TGTGCCAGCAGCTTAGCTACGGGACGGCAAGACAATGAGCAGTTCCTC. The V gene is TRBV7-9, the J gene TRBJ2-1; D tentatively reads TRBD1 or TRBD2 (5 bases each). V was pared by 0 bases and J by 5 bases, with 14 bases between. This CDR3 contains 16 residues. Germline CDR1 and CDR2: SEHNR and FQNEAQ (reference sequence).

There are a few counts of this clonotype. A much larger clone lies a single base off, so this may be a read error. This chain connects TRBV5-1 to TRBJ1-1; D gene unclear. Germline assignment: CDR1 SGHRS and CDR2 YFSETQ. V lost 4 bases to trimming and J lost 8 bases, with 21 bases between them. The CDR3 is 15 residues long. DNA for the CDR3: TGCGCCAGCAGCCCGAGGGTGGGCCCGGACTTGGAAGCTTTCTTT. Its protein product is CASSPRVGPDLEAFF.

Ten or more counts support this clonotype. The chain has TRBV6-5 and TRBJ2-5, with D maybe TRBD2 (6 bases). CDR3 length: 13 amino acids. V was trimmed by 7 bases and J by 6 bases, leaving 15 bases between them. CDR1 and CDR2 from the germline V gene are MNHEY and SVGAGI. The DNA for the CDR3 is TGTGCCAGCACCCAGGCGGGGCAAAAGACCCAGTACTTC. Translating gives CASTQAGQKTQYF.